These T cell receptor beta chains were read from a single sample in a study of blood T cell repertoires in COVID-19. Sequencing was performed with immunoSEQ multiplex PCR; in TCRdb, only in-frame clones are kept and a portion is missing. The sample consists of more than 200,000 clones, about 89% of them appearing once. Sequencing was carried out using PBMCs or T cells enriched from blood (not recorded which). The receptors were sampled from a woman younger than 35 who had recovered from COVID-19. Each CDR3 is given with its conserved first and last residue. Fields, in order: CDR3 protein, CDR3 DNA, clone size, D gene, J gene, V gene. A D gene is named only where the DNA matches it firmly. The size of a clone is reported for some rows only, either as once, few or many, or as a class for expanded clones.

CDR3: CASSISGGSGANVLTF; DNA: TGTGCCAGCAGTATTAGCGGGGGGTCTGGGGCCAACGTCCTGACTTTC; size: few; D: TRBD2; J: TRBJ2-6; V: TRBV2
CDR3: CASNPPRGRVNTEAFF; DNA: TGTGCCAGCAACCCACCCAGGGGCAGGGTGAACACTGAAGCTTTCTTT; size: NA; D: NA; J: TRBJ1-1; V: TRBV21-1
CDR3: CASSRGRPGYTF; DNA: TGCGCCAGCAGCCGAGGTAGGCCCGGCTACACCTTC; size: NA; D: NA; J: TRBJ1-2; V: TRBV4-3
CDR3: CASSLTGASDIQYF; DNA: TGCGCCAGCAGCTTGACGGGAGCGTCGGACATTCAGTACTTC; size: once; D: NA; J: TRBJ2-4; V: TRBV5-1
CDR3: CASNTGGSTGELFF; DNA: TGTGCCAGCAACACAGGGGGATCCACCGGGGAGCTGTTTTTT; size: NA; D: TRBD1; J: TRBJ2-2; V: TRBV7-3
CDR3: CASKSSADSYNEQFF; DNA: TGTGCCAGCAAGTCTAGCGCCGACTCCTACAATGAGCAGTTCTTC; size: NA; D: NA; J: TRBJ2-1; V: TRBV5-4
CDR3: CASSRDNQPQHF; DNA: TGTGCCAGCAGCCGAGACAATCAGCCCCAGCATTTT; size: NA; D: NA; J: TRBJ1-5; V: TRBV12-3/TRBV12-4
CDR3: CASSDSAQGAGELFF; DNA: TGTGCCAGCAGTGACTCTGCTCAGGGGGCCGGGGAGCTGTTTTTT; size: NA; D: TRBD1; J: TRBJ2-2; V: TRBV6-4
CDR3: CSATPGLGNFRTQYF; DNA: TGCAGCGCAACCCCGGGACTTGGTAATTTTCGGACCCAGTACTTC; size: NA; D: NA; J: TRBJ2-5; V: TRBV29-1
CDR3: CATSLAGGSGANVLTF; DNA: TGTGCCACCAGTTTAGCGGGAGGCTCTGGGGCCAACGTCCTGACTTTC; size: NA; D: TRBD2; J: TRBJ2-6; V: TRBV24-1
CDR3: CASSRGLAGALDEQYF; DNA: TGTGCCAGCAGCAGGGGACTAGCGGGAGCTCTCGACGAGCAGTACTTC; size: NA; D: TRBD2; J: TRBJ2-7; V: TRBV3-1/TRBV3-2
CDR3: CASSLGQGHAFF; DNA: TGTGCCAGCAGCTTGGGCCAGGGGCACGCTTTCTTT; size: NA; D: NA; J: TRBJ1-1; V: TRBV5-6
CDR3: CASNRRQGRHSPLHF; DNA: TGTGCCAGCAACCGGAGACAGGGGAGGCATTCACCCCTCCACTTT; size: NA; D: TRBD1; J: TRBJ1-6; V: TRBV2
CDR3: CASSLVLSSAIDTQYF; DNA: TGTGCCAGCAGCTTAGTTCTTTCGAGTGCGATAGATACGCAGTATTTT; size: NA; D: NA; J: TRBJ2-3; V: TRBV11-3
CDR3: CASSLVLAGGPGNEQFF; DNA: TGTGCCAGCAGCTTGGTTCTAGCGGGAGGGCCAGGCAATGAGCAGTTCTTC; size: NA; D: TRBD2; J: TRBJ2-1; V: TRBV5-6
CDR3: CASSPLREQFF; DNA: TGTGCCAGCAGCCCCCTACGTGAGCAGTTCTTC; size: NA; D: NA; J: TRBJ2-1; V: TRBV7-8
CDR3: CATSDRGQGRAFF; DNA: TGTGCCACCAGTGATCGTGGACAGGGTAGGGCTTTCTTT; size: NA; D: TRBD1; J: TRBJ1-1; V: TRBV24-1
CDR3: CAISENGDFSPQHF; DNA: TGTGCCATCAGTGAGAATGGAGATTTCTCGCCCCAGCATTTT; size: NA; D: NA; J: TRBJ1-5; V: TRBV10-3
CDR3: CASSPLGQGGTNEKLFF; DNA: TGTGCCAGCTCACCCCTTGGACAGGGCGGCACTAATGAAAAACTGTTTTTT; size: NA; D: TRBD1; J: TRBJ1-4; V: TRBV18
CDR3: CAIDRGYEQYF; DNA: TGTGCCATCGACCGGGGCTACGAGCAGTACTTC; size: NA; D: NA; J: TRBJ2-7; V: TRBV2
CDR3: CASSIRSEDNYGYTF; DNA: TGTGCCAGTAGTATAAGGTCGGAGGATAACTATGGCTACACCTTC; size: once; D: NA; J: TRBJ1-2; V: TRBV19
CDR3: CASSDAGQDGYTF; DNA: TGTGCCAGCAGCGACGCGGGGCAGGATGGCTACACCTTC; size: NA; D: NA; J: TRBJ1-2; V: TRBV12-3/TRBV12-4
CDR3: CASSLEGGPYNEQFF; DNA: TGCGCCAGCAGCTTAGAGGGGGGGCCATACAATGAGCAGTTCTTC; size: NA; D: NA; J: TRBJ2-1; V: TRBV5-1
CDR3: CASSPGTGGASYGYTF; DNA: TGTGCCAGCAGCCCCGGGACAGGGGGCGCGAGCTATGGCTACACCTTC; size: NA; D: TRBD1; J: TRBJ1-2; V: TRBV7-9
CDR3: CASGSGIQETQYF; DNA: TGCGCCAGCGGGTCAGGGATTCAAGAGACCCAGTACTTC; size: NA; D: NA; J: TRBJ2-5; V: TRBV5-1
CDR3: CASSRYGQRSNTEAFF; DNA: TGTGCCAGCAGCCGATATGGACAGCGCTCTAACACTGAAGCTTTCTTT; size: NA; D: NA; J: TRBJ1-1; V: TRBV11-2
CDR3: CASSFQGQVVF; DNA: TGTGCCAGCAGTTTCCAGGGACAGGTGGTATTC; size: NA; D: TRBD1; J: TRBJ1-2; V: TRBV28
CDR3: CASSLGRGKNIQYF; DNA: TGTGCCAGCAGCTTAGGACGGGGGAAAAACATTCAGTACTTC; size: once; D: NA; J: TRBJ2-4; V: TRBV11-3
CDR3: CASSQVVTNTGELFF; DNA: TGTGCCAGCAGCCAAGTAGTGACGAACACCGGGGAGCTGTTTTTT; size: NA; D: NA; J: TRBJ2-2; V: TRBV5-6
CDR3: CASSIFSRGAGEQYF; DNA: TGTGCCAGTAGTATCTTTTCGCGGGGAGCAGGGGAGCAGTACTTC; size: NA; D: NA; J: TRBJ2-7; V: TRBV19
CDR3: CASSPRDRPHTEAFF; DNA: TGTGCCAGCAGCCCCCGGGACAGGCCGCACACTGAAGCTTTCTTT; size: NA; D: TRBD1; J: TRBJ1-1; V: TRBV11-3
CDR3: CASSHDRVGGNQPQHF; DNA: TGTGCCAGCAGCCACGACAGGGTAGGCGGCAATCAGCCCCAGCATTTT; size: NA; D: TRBD1; J: TRBJ1-5; V: TRBV6-2/TRBV6-3
CDR3: CASSWSGRAPYNEQFF; DNA: TGTGCCAGCAGTTGGAGCGGGAGGGCCCCCTACAATGAGCAGTTCTTC; size: NA; D: TRBD2; J: TRBJ2-1; V: TRBV27
CDR3: CATSDSLAGYEQYF; DNA: TGTGCCACCAGTGATTCACTAGCGGGTTACGAGCAGTACTTC; size: NA; D: TRBD2; J: TRBJ2-7; V: TRBV24-1
CDR3: CASSFPKASGGPRGRETQYF; DNA: TGTGCCAGCAGTTTCCCCAAGGCTAGCGGGGGGCCTAGGGGACGAGAGACCCAGTACTTC; size: NA; D: TRBD2; J: TRBJ2-5; V: TRBV6-2/TRBV6-3
CDR3: CASSPVGGAEQYF; DNA: TGTGCCAGCAGCCCCGTTGGGGGGGCCGAGCAGTACTTC; size: NA; D: NA; J: TRBJ2-7; V: TRBV7-6
CDR3: CASSSSRGIGYTF; DNA: TGTGCCAGCAGCTCCTCCAGGGGTATCGGCTACACCTTC; size: NA; D: NA; J: TRBJ1-2; V: TRBV11-3
CDR3: CASTLGSSGANVLTF; DNA: TGTGCCAGCACGCTAGGGAGCTCTGGGGCCAACGTCCTGACTTTC; size: NA; D: NA; J: TRBJ2-6; V: TRBV2
CDR3: CASSPGTNQPQHF; DNA: TGTGCCAGCTCACCAGGGACAAATCAGCCCCAGCATTTT; size: NA; D: NA; J: TRBJ1-5; V: TRBV18
CDR3: CASSLLDRAQEQYF; DNA: TGTGCCAGCAGTTTATTGGACAGGGCGCAAGAGCAGTACTTC; size: NA; D: TRBD1; J: TRBJ2-7; V: TRBV28
CDR3: CASSPRLGSYNEQFF; DNA: TGTGCCAGCAGCCCAAGACTGGGTTCCTACAATGAGCAGTTCTTC; size: NA; D: NA; J: TRBJ2-1; V: TRBV9
CDR3: CSAVQGPNTEAFF; DNA: TGCAGCGCAGTACAGGGGCCCAACACTGAAGCTTTCTTT; size: NA; D: TRBD1; J: TRBJ1-1; V: TRBV29-1
CDR3: CASSPGITGELFF; DNA: TGTGCCAGCAGTCCAGGGATCACCGGGGAGCTGTTTTTT; size: NA; D: NA; J: TRBJ2-2; V: TRBV6-5
CDR3: CASSHRTVQSSNYGYTF; DNA: TGCGCCAGCAGCCATAGGACAGTTCAGTCATCTAACTATGGCTACACCTTC; size: NA; D: NA; J: TRBJ1-2; V: TRBV4-1
CDR3: CASSLATSGGYNEQFF; DNA: TGTGCCAGCAGCTTGGCGACTAGCGGGGGGTACAATGAGCAGTTCTTC; size: NA; D: TRBD2; J: TRBJ2-1; V: TRBV5-4
CDR3: CASSPENTEAFF; DNA: TGTGCCAGCAGTCCAGAGAACACTGAAGCTTTCTTT; size: NA; D: NA; J: TRBJ1-1; V: TRBV2
CDR3: CASRGTTGGEETQYF; DNA: TGTGCCAGCAGGGGGACGACAGGGGGCGAAGAGACCCAGTACTTC; size: NA; D: TRBD1; J: TRBJ2-5; V: TRBV6-5
CDR3: CASKAWGRDGYTF; DNA: TGTGCCAGCAAAGCCTGGGGGAGGGATGGCTACACCTTC; size: NA; D: NA; J: TRBJ1-2; V: TRBV2
CDR3: CASKTGGSGNTIYF; DNA: TGCGCCAGCAAGACCGGGGGCTCTGGAAACACCATATATTTT; size: NA; D: NA; J: TRBJ1-3; V: TRBV5-1
CDR3: CASSLGGTNQPQHF; DNA: TGTGCCAGCAGTTTAGGGGGGACGAATCAGCCCCAGCATTTT; size: NA; D: NA; J: TRBJ1-5; V: TRBV28
CDR3: CASSQAERVRDNHPHTF; DNA: TGTGCCAGCAGCCAAGCAGAAAGGGTCCGGGACAACCACCCTCACACCTTC; size: NA; D: NA; J: TRBJ1-2; V: TRBV4-2
CDR3: CASSVSTGNTEAFF; DNA: TGTGCCAGTAGTGTCAGTACGGGGAACACTGAAGCTTTCTTT; size: NA; D: NA; J: TRBJ1-1; V: TRBV19
CDR3: CASSLTPTRVNEQFF; DNA: TGTGCCAGCAGCCTTACTCCGACCAGGGTGAATGAGCAGTTCTTC; size: NA; D: NA; J: TRBJ2-1; V: TRBV28
CDR3: CASSEGRREETQYF; DNA: TGTGCCAGCAGCGAAGGGAGGAGGGAGGAGACCCAGTACTTC; size: NA; D: NA; J: TRBJ2-5; V: TRBV28
CDR3: CASSFQGGFTQETQYF; DNA: TGTGCCAGCAGCTTTCAGGGGGGATTTACCCAAGAGACCCAGTACTTC; size: once; D: NA; J: TRBJ2-5; V: TRBV7-3